Each of the 17 T cell receptor beta chains below was sequenced from the same sample in a study of vaccination effects on CD4 cells after COVID-19. ViraFEST assay sequencing came after antigen-specific CD4+ T cells were expanded with viral peptide pools. Following culture for roughly 10 days, CD4+ T cells were isolated. Two doses of either BNT162b2 or mRNA-1273 were given to each participant. Their antigens remain unidentified. TCRdb's copy holds only in-frame clones and misses some; the assay was immunoSEQ multiplex PCR. The sample has tens of thousands of clones, 70% to 75% seen once. Sequenced here: CD4+ T cells from PBMCs cultured with SARS-CoV-2 spike peptides, sampled after COVID-19 vaccination. The origin of the receptors is a human donor who received a COVID-19 vaccine.

CDR3 in amino acids: CASSIEAGPRLYEQYF. CDR3 bases: TGTGCCAGTAGTATAGAGGCGGGACCCAGGCTTTACGAGCAGTACTTC. The chain employs TRBV19 and TRBJ2-7, with D possibly matching TRBD2 (6 bases). Trimming left V 0 bases short and J 4 bases short, with 16 bases between. Germline CDR1 is LNHDA and CDR2 is SQIVND (reference sequence). The CDR3 length is 16 residues.

Within the sample, this clone is large (0.1 to 1%). This chain links TRBV2 with TRBJ1-6; no reliable D call. This CDR3 region has 15 residues. Trimming left V 2 bases short and J 10 bases short, with 15 bases between. Per the germline V gene, CDR1 is SNHLY and CDR2 is FYNNEI. The CDR3 nucleotides are TGTGCCAGCAGTGAACAGAAAGGGAGTGGGTCACCCCTCCACTTT. This encodes CASSEQKGSGSPLHF. Full variable domain (remainder filled in from reference TRBV2 and TRBJ1-6): EPEVTQTPSHQVTQMGQEVILRCVPISNHLYFYWYRQILGQKVEFLVSFYNNEISEKSEIFDDQFSVERPDGSNFTLKIRSTKLEDSAMYFCASSEQKGSGSPLHFGNGTRLTVT.

The rearrangement joins TRBV6-5 to TRBJ1-2; no reliable D call. Trimming removed 4 bases at V and 3 bases at J, with 9 bases between. The CDR3 totals 13 residues. Germline V gives CDR1 MNHEY, CDR2 SVGAGI. Written as DNA, the CDR3 is TGTGCCAGCAGTTCCACACCGTACTATGGCTACACCTTC. Translated, it gives CASSSTPYYGYTF.

The CDR3 reads CASSQDRGYLSYEQYF. CDR3 sequence (DNA): TGTGCCAGCAGCCAAGATCGAGGATATCTCTCCTACGAGCAGTACTTC. J is TRBJ2-7 and V is TRBV3-1 (or the pseudogene TRBV3-2), with D unresolved. This CDR3 comprises 16 residues. Per the germline V gene, CDR1 is LGHDT and CDR2 is YNNKEL (reference sequence). V was shortened by 0 bases and J by 0 bases, with 12 bases between the two germline ends.

The table lists this clone with a count of one. This chain uses TRBV7-2 with TRBJ2-7; D not resolved. The CDR3 length is 15 residues. Trimming left V 2 bases short and J 2 bases short, with 13 bases between. CDR1 is SGHTA and CDR2 is FQGNSA in the germline V gene. CDR3 DNA: TGTGCCAGCAGCTTATCCCACAGTTCAACCTACGAGCAGTACTTC. It translates to CASSLSHSSTYEQYF.

V usage is TRBV2 and J usage is TRBJ1-6; 9 positions match TRBD1. Germline trimming cut 6 bases from V and 10 bases from J; bases unmatched to any gene: 10. Germline V gene lookup returns CDR1 SNHLY and CDR2 FYNNEI. There are 15 residues in the CDR3. The CDR3 reads CASSALGQGNSPLHF. In nucleotides, the CDR3 is TGTGCCAGCAGCGCTTTGGGACAGGGTAACTCACCCCTCCACTTT.

This clone was detected once. The V and J genes are TRBV5-1 and TRBJ2-3; 9 bases line up with TRBD2. CDR3 length equals 14 residues. Germline V gives CDR1 SGHRS, CDR2 YFSETQ. The V segment lost 5 bases and the J segment 2 bases; nucleotides outside the gene matches: 3. The CDR3 DNA follows: TGCGCCAGCAGAATAGCGGGGGCCACAGATACGCAGTATTTT. Its translation: CASRIAGATDTQYF.

This rearrangement joins TRBV4-1 to TRBJ2-7, with D unresolved. The V and J ends lost 4 bases and 3 bases respectively, with 10 bases between them. Germline values: CDR1 MGHRA, CDR2 YSYEKL. This CDR3 has 13 amino acids. The CDR3 sequence: CASSLGPDYEQYF. The CDR3 DNA follows: TGCGCCAGCAGCCTCGGACCGGACTACGAGCAGTACTTC.

This chain connects TRBV3-1 (or the pseudogene TRBV3-2) to TRBJ1-2, with unresolved D. The germline V gene has CDR1 LGHDT and CDR2 YNNKEL (reference sequence). Trimming removed 1 base at V and 5 bases at J, with 17 bases between. CDR3 length equals 16 residues. The CDR3 reads CASSQGMGLIGYGYTF. DNA for the CDR3: TGTGCCAGCAGCCAAGGCATGGGGTTGATTGGATATGGCTACACCTTC.

This chain connects TRBV7-2 to TRBJ1-3; 8 nucleotides line up with TRBD1. From germline, CDR1 is SGHTA and CDR2 FQGNSA. With 6 bases clipped from V and 3 bases from J, the junction kept 7 bases outside the gene matches. CDR3 size: 15 residues. The CDR3 region is CASSPTGTGGNTIYF. CDR3 nucleotide sequence: TGTGCCAGCAGTCCTACCGGGACAGGTGGAAACACCATATATTTT.

This sequence joins TRBV6-5 and TRBJ1-4; possible D gene TRBD1, 6 bases. The germline CDR1 and CDR2 sequences are MNHEY and SVGAGI. The V and J ends lost 6 bases and 0 bases respectively, with 11 bases between them. The CDR3 length is 15 residues. DNA of the CDR3: TGTGCCAGCAGGTCCGGGGGCGCAACTAATGAAAAACTGTTTTTT. Amino acids: CASRSGGATNEKLFF.

In this sample, this clone turned up a few times. This chain links TRBV14 with TRBJ1-3; D gene uncertain. The germline V and J ends were trimmed by 4 bases and 0 bases, with 4 bases remaining between them. CDR3 size: 13 residues. Germline V gene lookup returns CDR1 SGHDN and CDR2 FVKESK. This chain's CDR3 is CASSPYSGNTIYF. For the CDR3, the DNA is TGTGCCAGCAGCCCCTACTCTGGAAACACCATATATTTT. Complete variable domain (other parts from reference TRBV14 and TRBJ1-3): EAGVTQFPSHSVIEKGQTVTLRCDPISGHDNLYWYRRVMGKEIKFLLHFVKESKQDESGMPNNRFLAERTGGTYSTLKVQPAELEDSGVYFCASSPYSGNTIYFGEGSWLTVV.

This rearrangement joins TRBV5-8 to TRBJ2-1, with 9 bases aligning to TRBD2. Losses at the gene ends were 4 bases for V and 6 bases for J; bases not matched to a gene: 5. Germline-derived CDR1 and CDR2 are SGHTS and YDEGEE. The length of the CDR3 is 14 residues. This CDR3 reads CASSGTSFPNEQFF. CDR3 bases: TGTGCCAGCAGCGGGACTAGCTTTCCCAATGAGCAGTTCTTC.

V gene TRBV18 combines with J gene TRBJ2-7; no clear D gene. The CDR3 sequence is 16 residues long. V lost 4 bases to trimming and J lost 2 bases, with 18 bases between them. Germline V gene sequence: CDR1 KGHSH, CDR2 LQKENI. The CDR3 nucleotides read TGTGCCAGCTCACAGCGATTGGGTTCAGGCGCCTACGAGCAGTACTTC. It specifies CASSQRLGSGAYEQYF.

This clone was counted only a few times. The chain has TRBV3-1 (or the pseudogene TRBV3-2) and TRBJ1-3; D remains unclear. V was shortened by 0 bases and J by 2 bases, with 8 bases between the two germline ends. Germline V gives CDR1 LGHDT, CDR2 YNNKEL (reference sequence). CDR3 length: 15 residues. As DNA, the CDR3 is TGTGCCAGCAGCCAAGATACGACTCCTGGAAACACCATATATTTT. Amino acids: CASSQDTTPGNTIYF.

This clone was detected once. The chain has TRBV5-4 and TRBJ2-2, with 12 positions matching TRBD2. Trimming cost V 4 bases and J 4 bases; bases outside gene matches: 8. The CDR3 length is 17 residues. Per the germline V gene, CDR1 is SGHNT and CDR2 is YYREEE (reference sequence). CDR3 sequence: CASSLPSGRAITGELFF. The CDR3 DNA sequence: TGTGCCAGCAGCCTGCCTAGCGGGAGGGCTATCACCGGGGAGCTGTTTTTT. Filled out from reference TRBV5-4 and TRBJ2-2, the complete variable domain reads ETGVTQSPTHLIKTRGQQVTLRCSSQSGHNTVSWYQQALGQGPQFIFQYYREEENGRGNFPPRFSGLQFPNYSSELNVNALELDDSALYLCASSLPSGRAITGELFFGEGSRLTVL.

The chain joins TRBV3-1 (or the pseudogene TRBV3-2) to TRBJ2-7; 11 bases map to TRBD2. The V segment lost 2 bases and the J segment 9 bases; nucleotides outside the gene matches: 9. Germline V CDR1 and CDR2: LGHDT, YNNKEL (reference sequence). This CDR3 region has 15 residues. CDR3 amino acids: CASSQSTSGGAVQYF. The CDR3 DNA sequence: TGTGCCAGCAGCCAAAGCACTAGCGGGGGAGCGGTGCAGTACTTC.